Following are 9 T cell receptor beta chains from one sample sequenced in a study of cytomegalovirus exposure and HLA in healthy donors (dated by TCRdb to about 2017). Libraries were built with the immunoSEQ multiplex PCR assay. The multiplex PCR relied on a mix of 60 forward primers for TCR Vbeta segments and 13 reverse primers for TCR Jbeta segments. This immuneACCESS table, as held by TCRdb, lists in-frame sequences with V and J called but not all clones. Of the missing ones, under half trace to an unresolved V gene in checked studies; the others have no known cause. This sample holds more than 90,000 clones; approximately 74% were observed only once. The ten largest clones add up to 1.5% to 2% of the sample. The specimen was PBMCs. The receptors here all came from a woman aged 40 to 55 in good health and CMV-seronegative.

The sample holds one count of this clone. The junction shows a germline mismatch at one end, possibly a read error. This chain connects TRBV7-9 to TRBJ2-5; D is unclear. CDR3 length: 14 amino acids. The V gene's germline CDR1 is SEHNR and CDR2 FQNEAQ (reference sequence). The CDR3 is CSSSFPNLKETQYF. The CDR3 bases are TGTTCCAGCAGCTTCCCTAACCTGAAAGAGACCCAGTACTTC.

The chain is built from TRBV6-1 and TRBJ1-1; no clear D. Per the germline V gene, CDR1 is MNHNS and CDR2 is SASEGT. V lost 5 bases to trimming and J lost 1 base, with 14 bases between them. The CDR3 covers 15 residues. The CDR3, as DNA: TGTGCCAGCAGTCCCTCATCGGGAGGGAACACTGAAGCTTTCTTT. Translating it yields CASSPSSGGNTEAFF.

The chain is built from TRBV6-5 and TRBJ2-5, with 7 bases identical to TRBD2. The germline CDR1 and CDR2 sequences are MNHEY and SVGAGI. The CDR3 contains 13 residues. V shed 8 bases and J 4 bases; nucleotides not matched to a gene: 7. The CDR3 loop is CASCLGLGETQYF. CDR3 nucleotide sequence: TGTGCCAGCTGCTTAGGACTAGGAGAGACCCAGTACTTC.

This clone was counted only a few times. The chain has TRBV9 and TRBJ2-3, with 8 bases matching TRBD2. The germline CDR1 and CDR2 sequences are SGDLS and YYNGEE. Trimming cost V 5 bases and J 5 bases; bases outside gene matches: 16. This CDR3 region has 17 residues. CDR3 DNA sequence: TGTGCCAGCAGTTCGACCCTGGGTCTAGCGGGTATAGATACGCAGTATTTT. As protein: CASSSTLGLAGIDTQYF. Complete variable domain (other parts from reference TRBV9 and TRBJ2-3): DSGVTQTPKHLITATGQRVTLRCSPRSGDLSVYWYQQSLDQGLQFLIQYYNGEERAKGNILERFSAQQFPDLHSELNLSSLELGDSALYFCASSSTLGLAGIDTQYFGPGTRLTVL.

The V call is TRBV5-1, the J call TRBJ2-6; tentatively, D is TRBD1 (6 bases). The CDR3 is made up of 14 amino acids. Germline V gene lookup returns CDR1 SGHRS and CDR2 YFSETQ. The ends were cut back, 4 bases at V and 2 bases at J, with 7 bases in the middle. The CDR3 DNA reads TGCGCCAGCAGCAGGGGGACTGGGGCCAACGTCCTGACTTTC. Translation: CASSRGTGANVLTF.

The chain recombines TRBV6-5 with TRBJ2-7, with D perhaps TRBD2 (6 bases). The germline V gene encodes CDR1 MNHEY and CDR2 SVGAGI. The CDR3 length is 13 residues. V lost 2 bases and J lost 2, with 7 bases in between. CDR3 coding DNA: TGTGCCAGCAGTTACGGGGGGACCTACGAGCAGTACTTC. Translating it yields CASSYGGTYEQYF.

The chain links TRBV30 to TRBJ1-3; 9 nucleotides align to TRBD1. Trimming at V came to 4 bases and at J to 0 bases, leaving 4 bases not matched to a gene. In germline, CDR1 is GTSNPN, CDR2 SVGIG (reference sequence). This CDR3 is built from 15 residues. CDR3 amino acids: CAWTWTGVSGNTIYF. DNA of the CDR3: TGTGCCTGGACTTGGACAGGGGTCTCTGGAAACACCATATATTTT. Combining the CDR3 with reference TRBV30 and TRBJ1-3 gives the whole variable domain SQTIHQWPATLVQPVGSPLSLECTVEGTSNPNLYWYRQAAGRGLQLLFYSVGIGQISSEVPQNLSASRPQDRQFILSSKKLLLSDSGFYLCAWTWTGVSGNTIYFGEGSWLTVV.

The chain is built from TRBV4-1 and TRBJ2-1; 9 nucleotides align to TRBD1. Germline V gene data show CDR1 as MGHRA and CDR2 as YSYEKL. Germline trimming cut 1 base from V and 6 bases from J; bases unmatched to any gene: 10. This CDR3 is built from 17 residues. The CDR3 DNA sequence: TGCGCCAGCAGCCAAGGGGCCCTCCGGACAGGGGTCAATGAGCAGTTCTTC. Its translation is CASSQGALRTGVNEQFF.

V is TRBV29-1 and J is TRBJ2-7; 9 nucleotides line up with TRBD2. This CDR3 has 14 amino acids. From germline, CDR1 is SQVTM and CDR2 ANQGSEA. V was clipped by 6 bases and J by 2 bases; unmatched bases: 8. CDR3 region: CSVAWASGTYEQYF. The CDR3 DNA follows: TGCAGCGTGGCCTGGGCTAGCGGGACCTACGAGCAGTACTTC.